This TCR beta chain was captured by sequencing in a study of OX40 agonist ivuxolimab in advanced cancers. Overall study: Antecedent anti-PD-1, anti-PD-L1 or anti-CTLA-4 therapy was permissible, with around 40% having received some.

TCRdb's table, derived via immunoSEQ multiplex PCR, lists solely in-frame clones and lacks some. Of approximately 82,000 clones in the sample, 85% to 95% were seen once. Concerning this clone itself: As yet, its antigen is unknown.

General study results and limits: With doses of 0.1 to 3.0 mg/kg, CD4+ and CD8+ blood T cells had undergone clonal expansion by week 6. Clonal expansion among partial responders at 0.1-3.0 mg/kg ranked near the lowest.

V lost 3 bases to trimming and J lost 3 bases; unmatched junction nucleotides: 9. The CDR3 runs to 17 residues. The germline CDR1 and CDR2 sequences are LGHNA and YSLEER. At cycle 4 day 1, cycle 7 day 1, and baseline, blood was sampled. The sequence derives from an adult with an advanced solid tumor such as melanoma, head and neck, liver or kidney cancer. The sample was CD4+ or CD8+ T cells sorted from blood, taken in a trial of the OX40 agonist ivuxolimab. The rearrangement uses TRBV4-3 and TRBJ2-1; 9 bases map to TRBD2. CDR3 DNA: TGCGCCAGCAGCCAGGAAAGTCTAGCGGGATTCTACAATGAGCAGTTCTTC. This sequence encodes CASSQESLAGFYNEQFF.